This T cell receptor beta chain was observed in a study of CD4 T cell repertoires in COVID-19. Study summary: Other coronavirus spike proteins restimulated relabeled CFSE-low cells expanded with IL-2 for 10 days. The study, taken as a whole, reports: Some SARS-CoV-2 clonotypes, between 7 and 25%, recurred in SARS-CoV and/or HKU1 cultures. Several top expanded SARS-CoV-2-reactive clonotypes were shared by two or three memory subsets.

Trimming cost V 1 base and J 5 bases; bases outside gene matches: 9. Germline CDR1 LNHDA, CDR2 SQIVND (reference sequence). This CDR3 is 18 amino acids long. Sequencing was done directly on freshly isolated, uncultured memory T cells. This clone was recorded once. The antigen remains undetermined. Assay used: immunoSEQ multiplex PCR; TCRdb lists only in-frame clones, some missing. The sample lists around 22,000 clones, roughly 84% occurring once. This chain joins TRBV19 and TRBJ2-1; TRBD2 matches 12 bases. Sequences were derived from central memory CD4+ T cells from blood, sampled before the COVID-19 pandemic. This clonotype was obtained from a human donor who had COVID-19. The CDR3 nucleotides read TGTGCCAGTAGTATAGGGCGGAGACTAGCGGGGGTTAACAATGAGCAGTTCTTC. Protein product: CASSIGRRLAGVNNEQFF.